The 30 T cell receptor beta chains below all came from one sample that was sequenced in a study of T cells after yellow fever vaccination. TCRdb re-derived calls from the 5' RACE reads in MiXCR, one entry per CDR3 protein. The repertoire includes 50,000 to 60,000 distinct CDR3 sequences, around 6.2% of them detected once, and around a third sits in the top ten. This material consisted of PBMCs, either bulk or a sorted T-cell subset (CD4+, CD8+, memory, or dextramer-sorted; not recorded which), taken on the day of the yellow fever booster vaccination. Receptors originate from a man aged 18 to 30 who received the YFV17D yellow fever vaccine.

This sequence joins TRBV4-3 and TRBJ1-4; D might be TRBD1 (6 bases). Germline loops: CDR1 LGHNA, CDR2 YSLEER. CDR3 length: 18 residues. The V end lost 2 bases, the J end lost 2 bases, and 18 bases lay between the germline ends. The CDR3 DNA reads as TGCGCCAGCAGCCAAACTGTACAGGGAATCGGGACTAATGAAAAACTGTTTTTT. Translation gives CASSQTVQGIGTNEKLFF.

The chain carries TRBV7-9 and TRBJ2-3; D is uncertain. V lost 5 bases and J lost 6, with 15 bases in between. The CDR3 length is 14 residues. Germline V lookup: CDR1 SEHNR, CDR2 FQNEAQ (reference sequence). As DNA, the CDR3 is TGTGCCAGCAGCATCGTAAGGGAAAGGGATACGCAGTATTTT. It codes for CASSIVRERDTQYF.

The V call is TRBV10-3, the J call TRBJ1-2; 10 bases line up with TRBD1. This CDR3 contains 15 residues. Germline V gene lookup returns CDR1 ENHRY and CDR2 SYGVKD. Trimming took 4 bases from V and 0 from J; bases not matched to a gene: 2. CDR3 loop: CAISVDRGTNYGYTF. CDR3 bases: TGTGCCATCAGTGTGGACAGGGGGACTAACTATGGCTACACCTTC.

This clonotype was detected many times. This CDR3 reads CASSHRDYGYTF. DNA for the CDR3: TGTGCCAGCAGCCATCGGGACTATGGCTACACCTTC. V and J are TRBV13 and TRBJ1-2; D is unresolved. Germline lookup yields CDR1 PRHDT and CDR2 FYEKMQ (reference sequence). V lost 5 bases and J 3 bases, leaving 7 bases between the germline ends. The CDR3 runs to 12 residues. The variable domain in full, with the rest retrieved from reference TRBV13 and TRBJ1-2, is AAGVIQSPRHLIKEKRETATLKCYPIPRHDTVYWYQQGPGQDPQFLISFYEKMQSDKGSIPDRFSAQQFSDYHSELNMSSLELGDSALYFCASSHRDYGYTFGSGTRLTVV.

The chain links TRBV27 to TRBJ1-4; D uncertain. The V end was cut by 11 bases, the J end by 13 bases, with 8 bases between. Germline CDR1 reads MNHEY; CDR2 reads SMNVEV (reference sequence). The CDR3 has 8 residues. CDR3 region: CAGTGLFF. CDR3 nucleotides: TGTGCCGGCACTGGACTGTTTTTT.

This clonotype has a count of ten or more. V is TRBV7-3 and J is TRBJ1-1; D may be TRBD1 (5 bases). Looked up from germline, CDR1 is SGHTA and CDR2 is FQGTGA. V was cut by 5 bases and J by 7 bases, with 17 bases left in between. CDR3 length: 14 amino acids. CDR3 sequence: CASSVDTTGGEAFF. The CDR3 DNA follows: TGTGCCAGCAGCGTCGACACGACTGGGGGTGAAGCTTTCTTT. Complete variable domain (other parts from reference TRBV7-3 and TRBJ1-1): GAGVSQTPSNKVTEKGKYVELRCDPISGHTALYWYRQSLGQGPEFLIYFQGTGAADDSGLPNDRFFAVRPEGSVSTLKIQRTERGDSAVYLCASSVDTTGGEAFFGQGTRLTVV.

This clonotype was recorded many times. The chain joins TRBV5-6 to TRBJ2-3, with TRBD1 matching over 7 bases. J was trimmed by 2 bases and V by 1 base; bases with no gene match: 4. CDR3 length: 15 amino acids. CDR1 and CDR2 (germline): SGHDT, YYEEEE. The CDR3 reads CASSLLQGDTDTQYF. The CDR3 coding sequence is TGTGCCAGCAGCTTGCTGCAGGGGGACACAGATACGCAGTATTTT.

This clonotype has a count of ten or more. This sequence joins TRBV11-2 and TRBJ1-2; no firm D call. The germline gives CDR1 SGHAT, CDR2 FQNNGV. There are 13 residues in the CDR3. Trimming stripped 1 base from V and 8 bases from J, with 11 bases between. This chain's CDR3 is CASSLGLTGGYTF. The CDR3, as DNA: TGTGCCAGCAGCTTAGGGTTGACTGGAGGCTACACCTTC.

In this sample, this clonotype turned up many times. The V call is TRBV7-9, the J call TRBJ2-5; the D is unclear. This CDR3 has 12 residues. V was clipped by 7 bases and J by 4 bases, with 10 bases between them. In germline, CDR1 is SEHNR, CDR2 FQNEAQ (reference sequence). CDR3 sequence: CASTAVRETQYF. CDR3 DNA sequence: TGTGCCAGCACGGCAGTCCGAGAGACCCAGTACTTC.

This clonotype was observed a handful of times. The chain combines TRBV1 with TRBJ1-2; TRBD1, as called in the table, went unchecked against the DNA. TRBV1 constitutes a pseudogene. This CDR3 is built from 13 residues. CDR3 sequence reads: CTSRRWDRGGYTF. CDR3 sequence (DNA): TGCACCAGCAGGCGCTGGGACAGGGGCGGCTACACCTTC.

The sample holds many counts of this clonotype. Here the CDR3 omits its conserved ending phenylalanine or tryptophan, so a read error is the likely source. J is TRBJ1-1 and V is TRBV18; D might be TRBD1 (5 bases). The CDR3 runs to 17 residues. The germline V gene encodes CDR1 KGHSH and CDR2 LQKENI. Trimming removed 4 bases at V and 1 base at J, with 19 bases between. The CDR3 nucleotides read TGTGCCAGCTCACTCCTAGCGGCGGGACTGACGAACACTGAAGCTTTCCTT. Protein sequence: CASSLLAAGLTNTEAFL.

This chain uses TRBV7-2 with TRBJ2-5, with D possibly TRBD2 on 7 matching bases. The CDR3 totals 11 residues. In germline, CDR1 is SGHTA, CDR2 FQGNSA. CDR3 DNA: TGTTTCTGGGGGGGCCCAGAGACCCAGTACTTC. It encodes CFWGGPETQYF.

This clonotype was counted many times. This chain connects TRBV6-5 to TRBJ1-1; D is possibly TRBD1 (5 bases). The germline V gene encodes CDR1 MNHEY and CDR2 SVGAGI. There are 13 residues in the CDR3. V was clipped by 2 bases and J by 4 bases, with 8 bases between them. For the CDR3, the DNA is TGTGCCAGCAGTTACGGGGCGCGCACTGAAGCTTTCTTT. Its protein product is CASSYGARTEAFF.

V usage is TRBV5-1 and J usage is TRBJ1-4, with TRBD1 matching 8 bases. V trimming: 5 bases; J trimming: 14 bases; junction bases outside the gene matches: 8. Germline V lookup: CDR1 SGHRS, CDR2 YFSETQ. The CDR3 has 12 residues. Written as DNA, the CDR3 is TGCGCCAGCAGATCCGGGACAGGCGGCCTGTTTTTT. Amino acid sequence: CASRSGTGGLFF.

This clonotype has a handful of counts. This sequence joins TRBV30 and TRBJ2-3, with TRBD1 matching over 9 bases. The CDR3 covers 15 residues. The germline V gene encodes CDR1 GTSNPN and CDR2 SVGIG (reference sequence). V dropped 0 bases and J dropped 3; count of bases not matched to a gene: 4. The CDR3 bases are TGTGCCTGGAGTGTGGGGACAGGGTCAACAGATACGCAGTATTTT. Translating gives CAWSVGTGSTDTQYF.

The V call is TRBV12-3 or TRBV12-4, the J call TRBJ2-2, with TRBD2 identical over 11 bases. CDR3 length: 16 residues. The V gene end was trimmed by 6 bases and the J gene end by 5 bases; junction bases not matched to a gene: 8. For the CDR3, the DNA is TGTGCCAGCAGCCCCCCGGGACTAGCGGTTACCGGGGAGCTGTTTTTT. Encoded protein: CASSPPGLAVTGELFF.

This clonotype was detected ten times or more. The chain has TRBV7-6 and TRBJ1-1; 10 nucleotides line up with TRBD1. The CDR3 totals 17 residues. V was clipped by 1 base and J by 3 bases; unmatched bases: 8. In germline, CDR1 is SGHVS, CDR2 FNYEAQ. This CDR3 reads CASSLVGTGDRYTEAFF. In DNA, the CDR3 is TGTGCCAGCAGCTTAGTTGGGACAGGGGATCGGTACACTGAAGCTTTCTTT.

This clonotype was recorded many times. The V and J genes are TRBV10-3 and TRBJ2-1, with D unclear. This CDR3 is 11 amino acids long. The germline gives CDR1 ENHRY, CDR2 SYGVKD. Deletions cut 8 bases from V and 9 bases from J, with 11 bases between. The CDR3 coding sequence is TGTGCCATCGGGGTGAATCCTGAGCAGTTCTTC. Amino acid sequence: CAIGVNPEQFF.

In this sample, this clonotype turned up many times. This chain connects TRBV12-3 or TRBV12-4 to TRBJ2-3; D may correspond to TRBD1 or TRBD2 (5 bases each). V was clipped by 6 bases and J by 5 bases, with 15 bases between them. The CDR3 is 14 amino acids. CDR3 coding DNA: TGTGCCAGCAGCTCTCGGGGCCCCATAGATACGCAGTATTTT. Translation gives CASSSRGPIDTQYF.

The V call is TRBV28, the J call TRBJ1-1; D might be TRBD1 (5 bases). CDR3 length: 14 amino acids. The ends were cut back, 4 bases at V and 8 bases at J, with 17 bases in the middle. Looked up from germline, CDR1 is MDHEN and CDR2 is SYDVKM. The CDR3 loop reads CASSSGTESLEAFF. The CDR3, as DNA: TGTGCCAGCAGTTCGGGGACGGAAAGTTTGGAAGCTTTCTTT.

There are a few counts of this clonotype. This chain links TRBV27 with TRBJ2-3; no clear D. The CDR3 is 14 residues long. Per the germline V gene, CDR1 is MNHEY and CDR2 is SMNVEV (reference sequence). Trimming shortened V by 2 bases and J by 3 bases, and 9 bases separated the two germline ends. The CDR3 DNA reads as TGTGCCAGCAGTTTACGACTGGGAACAGATACGCAGTATTTT. It specifies CASSLRLGTDTQYF.

Ten or more counts support this clonotype. The chain uses TRBV10-3 and TRBJ2-7; 12 positions match TRBD2. Germline CDR1 ENHRY, CDR2 SYGVKD. The CDR3 has 17 residues. V shed 7 bases and J 1 base; nucleotides not matched to a gene: 11. The CDR3 spells CAIKPFGLAGGSYEQYF. The CDR3 DNA reads as TGTGCCATCAAGCCTTTCGGGCTAGCGGGGGGGTCCTACGAGCAGTACTTC.

Many counts were recorded for this clonotype. This chain connects TRBV7-9 to TRBJ2-1, with D possibly TRBD1 on 6 matching bases. The CDR3 contains 17 residues. Germline V gene data show CDR1 as SEHNR and CDR2 as FQNEAQ (reference sequence). The germline V and J ends were trimmed by 6 bases and 3 bases, with 21 bases remaining between them. CDR3 DNA sequence: TGTGCCAGCAGTTCACAGACCCGGGACATACTCTACAATGAGCAGTTCTTC. Translated: CASSSQTRDILYNEQFF. The full variable domain, with the rest looked up from reference TRBV7-9 and TRBJ2-1, is DTGVSQNPRHKITKRGQNVTFRCDPISEHNRLYWYRQTLGQGPEFLTYFQNEAQLEKSRLLSDRFSAERPKGSFSTLEIQRTEQGDSAMYLCASSSQTRDILYNEQFFGPGTRLTVL.

Ten or more counts support this clonotype. This rearrangement joins TRBV5-1 to TRBJ1-2; D not resolved. V was trimmed by 5 bases and J by 2 bases, leaving 10 bases between them. The CDR3 loop spans 13 amino acids. CDR1 SGHRS and CDR2 YFSETQ come from the germline V gene. In DNA, the CDR3 is TGCGCCAGCAGTCTCCAGTTGAACTATGGCTACACCTTC. Translated: CASSLQLNYGYTF.

This clonotype has ten or more counts. The V gene is TRBV5-1, the J gene TRBJ2-5, with D possibly being TRBD1 or TRBD2 (5 bases each). The CDR3 is 16 residues long. The germline V gene encodes CDR1 SGHRS and CDR2 YFSETQ. V was cut by 3 bases and J by 5 bases, with 20 bases left in between. Here the CDR3 reads CASSSEGRGPGETQYF. CDR3 DNA: TGCGCCAGCAGCTCCGAAGGCCGGGGCCCGGGGGAGACCCAGTACTTC.

This clonotype has a count of ten or more. This chain links TRBV12-3 or TRBV12-4 with TRBJ2-1; D might be TRBD2 (5 bases). Between the trimmed V and J ends, which lost 6 bases and 9 bases, there was a span of 12 bases. The CDR3 sequence is 12 residues long. The CDR3 region is CASSPFRGEQFF. In DNA, the CDR3 is TGTGCCAGCAGCCCGTTCCGGGGTGAGCAGTTCTTC.

This clonotype showed up just a few times. The rearrangement uses TRBV5-1 and TRBJ1-2, with D possibly TRBD1 on 6 matching bases. V shed 0 bases and J shed 2 bases, with 11 bases lying between them. This CDR3 has 15 amino acids. Looked up from germline, CDR1 is SGHRS and CDR2 is YFSETQ. CDR3 nucleotide sequence: TGCGCCAGCAGCTTGGGAGCAGGGGCAAACTATGGCTACACCTTC. This encodes CASSLGAGANYGYTF.

This sequence joins TRBV19 and TRBJ1-2, with D maybe TRBD1 (6 bases). Germline V gene data show CDR1 as LNHDA and CDR2 as SQIVND (reference sequence). V gave up 5 bases and J gave up 3 bases, with 7 bases separating them. The CDR3 has 12 residues. The CDR3 spells CASSWGHYGYTF. The CDR3, as DNA: TGTGCCAGTAGTTGGGGGCACTATGGCTACACCTTC.

This clonotype was recorded at least ten times. The genes are TRBV7-9 and TRBJ2-1; 11 bases are a match to TRBD1. After removal of 3 bases from V and 5 bases from J, the junction contained 6 bases not matched to a gene. The CDR3 has 16 residues. Looked up from germline, CDR1 is SEHNR and CDR2 is FQNEAQ (reference sequence). CDR3 loop: CASSFLMGQGDNEQFF. CDR3 DNA: TGTGCCAGCAGCTTCCTTATGGGACAGGGGGACAATGAGCAGTTCTTC.

This clonotype was detected many times. The chain recombines TRBV6-2 or TRBV6-3 with TRBJ1-2, with TRBD1 matching over 7 bases. This CDR3 comprises 15 residues. The junction had 7 bases not matched to a gene; V was cut back by 6 bases and J by 0 bases. Looked up from germline, CDR1 is MNHEY and CDR2 is SVGEGT. The DNA for the CDR3 is TGTGCCAGCAGACCTACAGGGGAGGCTAACTATGGCTACACCTTC. It encodes CASRPTGEANYGYTF.